These 13 T cell receptor beta chains were all obtained from the same sample, sequenced in a study of CD8+ T cells in alopecia areata. Regarding treatment: oral pan-JAK inhibitor, 5-10 mg twice daily. RNA was extracted and reverse transcribed into cDNA as the sequencing template. Clones were sequenced by immunoSEQ multiplex PCR, and TCRdb holds only the in-frame ones, with some missing. The sample lists fewer than 250,000 clones, more than 30% seen once, with 0.48% in the top ten. The sequencing here drew on CD4+ T cells sorted from blood, taken at week 34, from a patient treated with tofacitinib. These receptors were obtained from a human donor with alopecia areata.

This clone is a singleton in its sample. The CDR3 loop is CAWSVRGPRMDTQYF. CDR3 nucleotide sequence: TGTGCCTGGAGTGTACGAGGACCCCGCATGGATACGCAGTATTTT. This chain connects TRBV30 to TRBJ2-3; D gene uncertain. This CDR3 region has 15 residues. Germline V gives CDR1 GTSNPN, CDR2 SVGIG (reference sequence). V gave up 0 bases and J gave up 6 bases, with 16 bases separating them.

This clone was detected a few times. The chain uses TRBV2 and TRBJ2-1; 8 positions match TRBD2. V dropped 6 bases and J dropped 7; count of bases not matched to a gene: 11. CDR1 and CDR2 (germline): SNHLY, FYNNEI. The CDR3 contains 15 residues. The CDR3 DNA is TGTGCCAGCAGCAAAATGACTAGCGACATTAATGAGCAGTTCTTC. Its translation: CASSKMTSDINEQFF.

The genes are TRBV19 and TRBJ1-1; D remains ambiguous. V was shortened by 4 bases and J by 3 bases, with 9 bases between the two germline ends. Germline V gene sequence: CDR1 LNHDA, CDR2 SQIVND (reference sequence). The CDR3 spans 13 residues. The CDR3 sequence: CASSTTADTEAFF. The CDR3 nucleotides read TGTGCCAGTAGTACCACAGCAGACACTGAAGCTTTCTTT.

The rearrangement links TRBV6-1 to TRBJ2-7; unclear D gene. V lost 8 bases, J lost 2 bases, and 16 bases lay in between. There are 14 residues in the CDR3. Looked up from germline, CDR1 is MNHNS and CDR2 is SASEGT. CDR3 amino acids: CASREYAGTYEQYF. CDR3 nucleotide sequence: TGTGCCAGCCGAGAGTATGCAGGAACCTACGAGCAGTACTTC.

This clone was counted at least ten times. The V gene is TRBV4-1, the J gene TRBJ2-1; weak D call: TRBD2 (6 bases). CDR3 length: 14 residues. Germline CDR1 and CDR2: MGHRA and YSYEKL. Trimming removed 7 bases at V and 5 bases at J, with 15 bases between. The CDR3 sequence: CASTRGLGNNEQFF. In nucleotides, the CDR3 is TGCGCCAGCACCCGGGGGTTAGGGAACAATGAGCAGTTCTTC.

This chain links TRBV9 with TRBJ2-1, with TRBD2 matching over 14 bases. The CDR3 totals 15 residues. The germline CDR1 and CDR2 sequences are SGDLS and YYNGEE. Trimming took 4 bases from V and 7 from J; bases not matched to a gene: 4. CDR3 sequence reads: CASSLGLAGENEQFF. The CDR3 coding sequence is TGTGCCAGCAGCTTGGGACTAGCGGGAGAGAATGAGCAGTTCTTC.

This chain uses TRBV25-1 with TRBJ2-3, with 9 bases aligning to TRBD2. The CDR3 runs 16 residues. Germline CDR1 and CDR2: MGHDK and SYGVNS. Trimming removed 3 bases from V and 2 bases from J; junction bases left unmatched: 6. This CDR3 reads CASSDVSSGTTDTQYF. The CDR3 bases are TGTGCCAGCAGTGATGTCTCTAGCGGGACCACAGATACGCAGTATTTT.

A few counts support this clone. The gene calls are TRBV29-1 and TRBJ2-2, with no clear D. The germline V gene has CDR1 SQVTM and CDR2 ANQGSEA. V lost 6 bases to trimming and J lost 0 bases, with 8 bases between them. CDR3 length: 13 residues. CDR3 residues: CSVKLPNTGELFF. The CDR3 bases are TGCAGCGTCAAGCTCCCGAACACCGGGGAGCTGTTTTTT.

The genes are TRBV7-2 and TRBJ2-1; the match to TRBD1 covers 9 bases. The CDR3 extends over 16 amino acids. Germline values: CDR1 SGHTA, CDR2 FQGNSA. V lost 2 bases to trimming and J lost 3 bases; unmatched junction nucleotides: 5. The CDR3, as DNA: TGTGCCAGCAGCTTATCCGGACAGGGGTACTACAATGAGCAGTTCTTC. Protein product: CASSLSGQGYYNEQFF.

This clone was detected a few times. The chain links TRBV10-3 to TRBJ1-2; D gene ambiguous. Germline lookup yields CDR1 ENHRY and CDR2 SYGVKD. The V gene lost 5 bases and the J gene lost 8 bases, with 15 bases spanning the gap. CDR3 length: 13 residues. The DNA for the CDR3 is TGTGCCATCAGTAATGCCGGGTCGCAGGGCTACACCTTC. Translating it yields CAISNAGSQGYTF.

The chain recombines TRBV5-1 with TRBJ2-1; no firm D call. The V and J ends lost 0 bases and 5 bases respectively, with 12 bases between them. This CDR3 is built from 15 residues. CDR1 and CDR2 (germline): SGHRS, YFSETQ. For the CDR3, the DNA is TGCGCCAGCAGCTTGGCGGCCTTTTCAAACAATGAGCAGTTCTTC. Its protein is CASSLAAFSNNEQFF.

This sequence joins TRBV4-1 and TRBJ2-1; D is uncertain. The CDR3 sequence is 18 residues long. Per the germline V gene, CDR1 is MGHRA and CDR2 is YSYEKL. Trimming left V 1 base short and J 4 bases short, with 20 bases between. The CDR3 region is CASSQAFGILALYNEQFF. Written as DNA, the CDR3 is TGCGCCAGCAGCCAAGCATTCGGTATATTAGCCCTTTACAATGAGCAGTTCTTC.

This chain uses TRBV29-1 with TRBJ1-2; TRBD1 is a possible D gene (5 bases). Trimming pared 1 base from V and 1 base from J, leaving 16 bases between. This CDR3 spans 16 amino acids. CDR1 is SQVTM and CDR2 is ANQGSEA in the germline V gene. The CDR3 sequence is CSVEGRVVVVNYGYTF. The CDR3 DNA reads as TGCAGCGTTGAAGGCAGGGTGGTGGTTGTTAACTATGGCTACACCTTC.